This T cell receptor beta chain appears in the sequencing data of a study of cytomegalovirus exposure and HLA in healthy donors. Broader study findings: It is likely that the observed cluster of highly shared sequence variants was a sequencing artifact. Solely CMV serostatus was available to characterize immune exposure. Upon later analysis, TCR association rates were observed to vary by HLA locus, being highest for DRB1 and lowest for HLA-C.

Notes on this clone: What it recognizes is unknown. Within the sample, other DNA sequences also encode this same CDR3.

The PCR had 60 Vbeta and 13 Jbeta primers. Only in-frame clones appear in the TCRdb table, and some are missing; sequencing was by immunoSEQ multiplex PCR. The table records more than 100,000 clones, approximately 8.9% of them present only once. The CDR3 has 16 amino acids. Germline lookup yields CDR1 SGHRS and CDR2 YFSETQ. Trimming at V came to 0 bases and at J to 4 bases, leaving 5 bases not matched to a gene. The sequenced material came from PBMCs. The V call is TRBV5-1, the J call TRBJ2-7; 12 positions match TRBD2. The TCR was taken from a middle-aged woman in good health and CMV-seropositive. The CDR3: CASSLGLAGGPYEQYF. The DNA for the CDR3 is TGCGCCAGCAGCTTGGGGCTAGCGGGGGGGCCGTACGAGCAGTACTTC.